The clone carrying this T cell receptor (beta chain) appeared a single time. Germline CDR1 is SGHAT and CDR2 is FQDESV (reference sequence). Trimming removed 5 bases from V and 3 bases from J, with 11 bases in between. CDR3 length equals 14 residues. TCRdb keeps only in-frame clones here, not all; method: immunoSEQ multiplex PCR. This sample has tens of thousands of clones, with 97% found just once. This entry belongs to a study of technical replicates of blood from a few donors. The source material was T cells isolated from PBMCs. This sequence originates from a human donor in good health. This chain uses TRBV11-1 with TRBJ1-5; a weak D match, TRBD1 (5 bases). The CDR3 loop reads CASSDTGTNQPQHF. For the CDR3, the DNA is TGTGCCAGCAGCGATACAGGAACCAATCAGCCCCAGCATTTT.